Presented here are 21 T cell receptor beta chains from one specimen sequenced in a study of T-cell reconstitution after alpha-beta-depleted transplantation in children. Molecular barcoding with unique molecular identifiers was used for the TCRbeta library. TCRdb used MiXCR to reprocess the PCR reads, holding one entry per CDR3 protein. The table includes hundreds of thousands of distinct CDR3 sequences, 16% detected once. The material sequenced was PBMCs from the stem cell graft donor, taken from the stem cell graft. These receptors originate from a human donor who donated a stem cell graft to a child with acute myeloid leukemia.

The gene calls are TRBV5-1 and TRBJ1-5; D uncertain. Germline loops: CDR1 SGHRS, CDR2 YFSETQ. V shed 0 bases and J shed 7 bases, with 14 bases lying between them. The CDR3 has 15 amino acids. The CDR3 nucleotides read TGCGCCAGCAGCTTGGGGTACGGGCCGGGACAGCCCCAGCATTTT. As protein: CASSLGYGPGQPQHF. The entire variable domain, with the rest obtained from reference TRBV5-1 and TRBJ1-5, is as follows: KAGVTQTPRYLIKTRGQQVTLSCSPISGHRSVSWYQQTPGQGLQFLFEYFSETQRNKGNFPGRFSGRQFSNSRSEMNVSTLELGDSALYLCASSLGYGPGQPQHFGDGTRLSIL.

This clonotype appeared a few times. V and J are TRBV15 and TRBJ1-1; 10 bases are shared with TRBD1. Trimming cost V 3 bases and J 6 bases; bases outside gene matches: 4. CDR3 length: 14 residues. The germline V gene encodes CDR1 LNHNV and CDR2 YYDKDF (reference sequence). Here the CDR3 DNA reads TGTGCCACCAGCAGGACAGGGGGCGAGTCTGAAGCTTTCTTT. As protein: CATSRTGGESEAFF.

This CDR3 is CASSQGIRNTEAFF. CDR3 bases: TGCGCCAGCAGCCAAGGGATCCGGAACACTGAAGCTTTCTTT. This chain joins TRBV4-3 and TRBJ1-1; no reliable D call. Germline V gene lookup returns CDR1 LGHNA and CDR2 YSLEER. This CDR3 spans 14 amino acids. With 1 base removed from V and 1 base from J, the gap between germline ends came to 7 bases.

The gene calls are TRBV7-2 and TRBJ2-3, with TRBD1 matching 8 bases. Germline V CDR1 and CDR2: SGHTA, FQGNSA. J lost 6 bases, V lost 5 bases, and 4 bases had no gene match. This CDR3 is 13 amino acids long. The CDR3 DNA reads TGTGCCAGCAGCGGACAGGGTTTTGATACGCAGTATTTT. Its protein product is CASSGQGFDTQYF.

This clonotype appeared a few times. V usage is TRBV5-1 and J usage is TRBJ1-2, with TRBD1 identical over 9 bases. This CDR3 region has 16 residues. With V trimmed by 5 bases and J by 6 bases, 14 bases remained unmatched. From germline, CDR1 is SGHRS and CDR2 YFSETQ. CDR3 loop: CASSLIPGQGVNGYTF. The CDR3 DNA follows: TGCGCCAGCAGTCTTATACCGGGACAGGGCGTTAATGGCTACACCTTC.

This clonotype was counted between two and nine times. V and J are TRBV5-1 and TRBJ2-2, with D unresolved. The CDR3 is made up of 15 amino acids. CDR1 SGHRS and CDR2 YFSETQ come from the germline V gene. The V and J ends lost 0 bases and 5 bases respectively, with 11 bases between them. The CDR3 is CASSLDDGRTGELFF. The CDR3 nucleotides read TGCGCCAGCAGCTTGGACGACGGGCGAACCGGGGAGCTGTTTTTT.

The V gene is TRBV5-1, the J gene TRBJ1-1, with D possibly being TRBD1 (6 bases). The germline gives CDR1 SGHRS, CDR2 YFSETQ. The CDR3 is 14 residues long. The V gene lost 3 bases and the J gene lost 3 bases, with 12 bases spanning the gap. The CDR3 reads CASSWGASDTEAFF. In DNA form, the CDR3 reads TGCGCCAGCAGCTGGGGGGCTAGCGACACTGAAGCTTTCTTT.

The sample holds many counts of this clonotype. The chain has TRBV5-1 and TRBJ2-3; weak D call: TRBD1 (6 bases). V was shortened by 0 bases and J by 2 bases, with 7 bases between the two germline ends. This CDR3 has 14 amino acids. Looked up from germline, CDR1 is SGHRS and CDR2 is YFSETQ. The CDR3 is CASSLEGVTDTQYF. In DNA, the CDR3 is TGCGCCAGCAGCTTGGAGGGGGTCACAGATACGCAGTATTTT.

This clonotype was seen repeatedly, ten times or more. This chain's CDR3 is CAISESYGTPYEQYV. CDR3 sequence (DNA): TGTGCCATCAGTGAGAGTTATGGCACTCCTTACGAGCAGTACGTC. This rearrangement joins TRBV10-3 to TRBJ2-7; D gene uncertain. CDR3 length: 15 residues. Germline V gene sequence: CDR1 ENHRY, CDR2 SYGVKD. V was clipped by 2 bases and J by 4 bases, with 15 bases between them.

V and J are TRBV6-5 and TRBJ1-3; maybe TRBD1 (5 bases). V was trimmed by 4 bases and J by 7 bases, leaving 14 bases between them. The CDR3 is 14 amino acids. Germline values: CDR1 MNHEY, CDR2 SVGAGI. The CDR3 sequence is CASSLRTLGNTIYF. DNA of the CDR3: TGTGCCAGCAGTTTAAGGACACTGGGGAACACCATATATTTT.

The rearrangement links TRBV6-5 to TRBJ1-3; D is uncertain. V was shortened by 0 bases and J by 8 bases, with 14 bases between the two germline ends. CDR1 MNHEY and CDR2 SVGAGI come from the germline V gene. This CDR3 has 15 residues. The CDR3 bases are TGTGCCAGCAGTTACTCGAGCGGGCCGGGAGACACCATATATTTT. This codes for CASSYSSGPGDTIYF.

This clonotype appeared many times. This chain links TRBV12-3 or TRBV12-4 with TRBJ2-5; D is ambiguous. The CDR3 is made up of 15 amino acids. Trimming cost V 5 bases and J 3 bases, with 16 bases left between them. CDR3 loop: CASSGVNSLEETQYF. In nucleotides, the CDR3 is TGTGCCAGCAGTGGCGTTAATAGTTTGGAAGAGACCCAGTACTTC.

This clonotype was observed a handful of times. This chain's CDR3 is CASSTGLQGNEQFF. The CDR3 nucleotides are TGTGCCAGCAGCACCGGACTACAGGGGAATGAGCAGTTCTTC. The chain is built from TRBV7-6 and TRBJ2-1, with D possibly TRBD1 on 7 matching bases. This CDR3 has 14 residues. Germline-derived CDR1 and CDR2 are SGHVS and FNYEAQ. V was trimmed by 5 bases and J by 7 bases, leaving 15 bases between them.

The gene calls are TRBV7-6 and TRBJ1-4; 9 positions agree with TRBD1. Germline CDR1 is SGHVS and CDR2 is FNYEAQ. The CDR3 covers 15 residues. Trimming took 5 bases from V and 5 from J; bases not matched to a gene: 6. CDR3 region: CASSPGDRENEKLFF. CDR3 sequence (DNA): TGTGCCAGCAGCCCTGGGGACAGGGAAAATGAAAAACTGTTTTTT.

The chain employs TRBV28 and TRBJ2-3; 11 bases are a match to TRBD2. The CDR3 spans 16 residues. The V and J ends lost 5 bases and 0 bases, in that order; junction bases with no gene match: 4. In germline, CDR1 is MDHEN, CDR2 SYDVKM. This chain's CDR3 is CASSDPSGGSTDTQYF. The CDR3 DNA reads as TGTGCCAGCAGTGACCCTAGCGGGGGGAGCACAGATACGCAGTATTTT.

Ten or more counts support this clonotype. CDR3 amino acids: CASSVVGAGTEAFF. As DNA, the CDR3 is TGTGCCAGCAGCGTAGTAGGGGCCGGCACTGAAGCTTTCTTT. V and J are TRBV9 and TRBJ1-1, with D possibly being TRBD1 (5 bases). Germline values: CDR1 SGDLS, CDR2 YYNGEE. V was shortened by 0 bases and J by 4 bases, with 10 bases between the two germline ends. The CDR3 length is 14 residues.

This clonotype was seen at least ten times. One end of the junction fails to match germline, which may point to a read error. The chain joins TRBV5-1 to TRBJ1-1, with a weak D call TRBD1 (6 bases). The CDR3 has 12 residues. Germline V CDR1 and CDR2: SGHRS, YFSETQ. The CDR3 DNA is TGTGCCAGCAGCCTCGGGGGGCCTGAAGCTTTCTTT. Residues: CASSLGGPEAFF.

This clonotype showed up many times. The J gene is TRBJ1-2, the V gene TRBV12-3 or TRBV12-4; D is unresolved. CDR3 length: 15 amino acids. The V end lost 1 base, the J end lost 2 bases, and 11 bases lay between the germline ends. Here the CDR3 DNA reads TGTGCCAGCAGTTTAGGAACAGCCCCGAACTATGGCTACACCTTC. Residues: CASSLGTAPNYGYTF.

The rearrangement joins TRBV19 to TRBJ2-1; D gene unclear. There are 16 residues in the CDR3. V lost 0 bases and J 1 base, leaving 10 bases between the germline ends. Per germline, CDR1 LNHDA and CDR2 SQIVND (reference sequence). The CDR3 DNA follows: TGTGCCAGTAGTATAGAAGGCTCTAGGTCCTACAATGAGCAGTTCTTC. It codes for CASSIEGSRSYNEQFF.

This clonotype appeared a few times. This chain uses TRBV7-2 with TRBJ1-6; 7 bases are a match to TRBD1. CDR1 is SGHTA and CDR2 is FQGNSA in the germline V gene. J gave up 6 bases and V 0 bases, and 2 bases lay outside the gene matches. CDR3 length: 15 amino acids. DNA of the CDR3: TGTGCCAGCAGCTTAGCCGGGACAGCTAATTCACCCCTCCACTTT. Translation: CASSLAGTANSPLHF.

This clonotype occurred a few times. This chain joins TRBV7-2 and TRBJ2-3, with 8 nucleotides matching TRBD2. Germline V gene lookup returns CDR1 SGHTA and CDR2 FQGNSA. The CDR3 covers 17 residues. The V and J ends lost 1 base and 2 bases, in that order; junction bases with no gene match: 8. The CDR3 loop reads CASSLVRSGAITDTQYF. CDR3 bases: TGTGCCAGCAGCTTAGTTCGTAGCGGGGCGATCACAGATACGCAGTATTTT.